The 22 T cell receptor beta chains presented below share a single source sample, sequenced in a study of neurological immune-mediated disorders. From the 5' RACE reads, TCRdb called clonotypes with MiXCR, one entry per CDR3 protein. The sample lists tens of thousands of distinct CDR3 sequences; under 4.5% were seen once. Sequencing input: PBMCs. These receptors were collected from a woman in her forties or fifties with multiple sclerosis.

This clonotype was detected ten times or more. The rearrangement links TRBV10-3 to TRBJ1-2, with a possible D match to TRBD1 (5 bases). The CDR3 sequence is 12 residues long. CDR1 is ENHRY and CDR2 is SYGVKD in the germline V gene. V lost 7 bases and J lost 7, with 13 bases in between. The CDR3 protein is CAINTGRGGYTF. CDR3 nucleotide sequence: TGTGCCATCAACACGGGACGCGGTGGCTACACCTTC.

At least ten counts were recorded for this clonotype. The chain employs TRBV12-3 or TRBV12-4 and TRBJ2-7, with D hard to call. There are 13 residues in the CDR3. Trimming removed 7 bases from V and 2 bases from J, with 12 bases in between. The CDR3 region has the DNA TGTGCCAGCACCCCGGACGGTGCCTACGAGCAGTACTTC. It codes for CASTPDGAYEQYF.

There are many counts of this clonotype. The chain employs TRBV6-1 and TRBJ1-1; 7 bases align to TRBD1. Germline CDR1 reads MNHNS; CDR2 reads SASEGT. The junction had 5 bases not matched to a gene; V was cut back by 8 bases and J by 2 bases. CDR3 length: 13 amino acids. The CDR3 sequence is CASVGQINTEAFF. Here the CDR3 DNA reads TGTGCCAGCGTGGGACAGATTAACACTGAAGCTTTCTTT.

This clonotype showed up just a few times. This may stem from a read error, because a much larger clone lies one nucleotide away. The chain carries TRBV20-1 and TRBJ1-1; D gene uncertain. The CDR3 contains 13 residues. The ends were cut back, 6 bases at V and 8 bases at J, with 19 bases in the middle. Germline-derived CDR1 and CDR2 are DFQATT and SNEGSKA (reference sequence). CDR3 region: CSADRVGGREAFF. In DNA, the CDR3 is TGCAGTGCCGACCGAGTCGGCGGACGGGAAGCTTTCTTT.

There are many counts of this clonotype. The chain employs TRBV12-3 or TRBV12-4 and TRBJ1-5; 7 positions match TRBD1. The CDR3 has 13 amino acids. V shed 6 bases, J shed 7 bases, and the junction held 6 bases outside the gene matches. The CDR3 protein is CASRTGDRQPQHF. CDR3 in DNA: TGTGCCAGCAGAACAGGGGATCGGCAGCCCCAGCATTTT.

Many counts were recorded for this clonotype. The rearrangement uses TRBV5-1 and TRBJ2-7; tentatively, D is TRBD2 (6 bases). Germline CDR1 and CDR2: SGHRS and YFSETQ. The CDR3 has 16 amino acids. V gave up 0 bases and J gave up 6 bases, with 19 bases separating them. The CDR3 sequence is CASSLEGPGVPLEQYF. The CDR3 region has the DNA TGCGCCAGCAGCTTGGAGGGCCCGGGGGTCCCCCTCGAGCAGTACTTC.

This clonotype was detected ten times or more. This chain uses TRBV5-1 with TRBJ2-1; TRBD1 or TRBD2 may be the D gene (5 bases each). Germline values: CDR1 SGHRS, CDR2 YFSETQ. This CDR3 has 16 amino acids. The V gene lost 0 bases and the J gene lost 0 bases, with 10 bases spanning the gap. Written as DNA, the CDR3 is TGCGCCAGCAGCTTGGCCGGGACCCGCTCCTACAATGAGCAGTTCTTC. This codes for CASSLAGTRSYNEQFF.

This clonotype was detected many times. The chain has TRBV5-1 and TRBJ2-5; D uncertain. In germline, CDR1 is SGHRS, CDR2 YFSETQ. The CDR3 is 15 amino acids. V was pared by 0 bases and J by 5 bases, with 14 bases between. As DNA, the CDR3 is TGCGCCAGCAGCTTGGAGAGCCGAGGTGGGGAGACCCAGTACTTC. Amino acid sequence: CASSLESRGGETQYF.

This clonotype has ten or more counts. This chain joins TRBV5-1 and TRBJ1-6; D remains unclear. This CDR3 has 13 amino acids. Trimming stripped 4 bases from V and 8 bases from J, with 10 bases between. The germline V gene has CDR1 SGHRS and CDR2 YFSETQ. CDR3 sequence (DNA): TGCGCCAGCAGCAAACGGAGTCATTCACCCCTCCACTTT. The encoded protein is CASSKRSHSPLHF.

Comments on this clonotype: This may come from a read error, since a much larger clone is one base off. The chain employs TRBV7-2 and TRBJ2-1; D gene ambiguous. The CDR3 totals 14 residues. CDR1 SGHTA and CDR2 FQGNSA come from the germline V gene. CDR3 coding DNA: TGTGTCAGCAGCTTAGACCCTATGAAAAATGAGCAGTTCTTC. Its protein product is CVSSLDPMKNEQFF.

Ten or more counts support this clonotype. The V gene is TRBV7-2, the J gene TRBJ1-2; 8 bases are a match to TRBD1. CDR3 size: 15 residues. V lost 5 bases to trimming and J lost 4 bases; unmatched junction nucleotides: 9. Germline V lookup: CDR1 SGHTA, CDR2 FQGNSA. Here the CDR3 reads CASSRGNGQGYGYTF. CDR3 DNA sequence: TGTGCCAGCAGCCGAGGCAACGGACAGGGCTATGGCTACACCTTC.

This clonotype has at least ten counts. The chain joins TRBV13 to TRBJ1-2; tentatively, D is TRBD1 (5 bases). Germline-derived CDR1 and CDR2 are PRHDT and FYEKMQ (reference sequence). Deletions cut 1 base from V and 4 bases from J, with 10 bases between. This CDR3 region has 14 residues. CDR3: CASSLEGETYGYTF. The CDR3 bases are TGTGCCAGCAGCTTAGAAGGGGAGACCTATGGCTACACCTTC.

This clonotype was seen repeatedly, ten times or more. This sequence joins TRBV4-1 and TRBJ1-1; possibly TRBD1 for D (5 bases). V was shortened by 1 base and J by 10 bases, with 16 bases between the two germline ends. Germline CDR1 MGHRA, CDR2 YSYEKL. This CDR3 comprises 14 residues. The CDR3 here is CASSQVFTGGPAFF. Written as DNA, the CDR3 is TGCGCCAGCAGCCAAGTGTTTACAGGAGGACCAGCTTTCTTT.

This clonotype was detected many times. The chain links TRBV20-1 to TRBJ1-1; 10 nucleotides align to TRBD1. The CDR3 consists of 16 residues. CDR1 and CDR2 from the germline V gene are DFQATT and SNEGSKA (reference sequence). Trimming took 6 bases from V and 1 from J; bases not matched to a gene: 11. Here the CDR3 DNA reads TGCAGTGCAAACGTCCCGGGACAGGGGCCGAACACTGAAGCTTTCTTT. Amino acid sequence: CSANVPGQGPNTEAFF.

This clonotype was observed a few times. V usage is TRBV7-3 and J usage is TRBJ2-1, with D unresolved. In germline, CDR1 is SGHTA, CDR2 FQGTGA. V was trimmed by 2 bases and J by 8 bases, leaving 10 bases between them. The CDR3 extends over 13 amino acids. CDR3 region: CASSLGRYDEQFF. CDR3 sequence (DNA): TGTGCCAGCAGCTTAGGAAGGTACGATGAGCAGTTCTTC.

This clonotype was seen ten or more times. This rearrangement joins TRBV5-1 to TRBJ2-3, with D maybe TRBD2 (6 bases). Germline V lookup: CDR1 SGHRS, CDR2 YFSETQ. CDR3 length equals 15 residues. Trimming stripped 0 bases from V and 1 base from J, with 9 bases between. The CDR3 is CASSLVASGTDTQYF. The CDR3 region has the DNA TGCGCCAGCAGCTTGGTGGCTAGCGGCACAGATACGCAGTATTTT.

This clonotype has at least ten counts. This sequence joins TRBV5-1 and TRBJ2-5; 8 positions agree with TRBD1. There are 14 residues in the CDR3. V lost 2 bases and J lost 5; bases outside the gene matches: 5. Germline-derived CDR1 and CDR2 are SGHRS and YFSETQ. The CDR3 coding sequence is TGCGCCAGCAGCTTAGGACAGGGTGCCGAGACCCAGTACTTC. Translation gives CASSLGQGAETQYF.

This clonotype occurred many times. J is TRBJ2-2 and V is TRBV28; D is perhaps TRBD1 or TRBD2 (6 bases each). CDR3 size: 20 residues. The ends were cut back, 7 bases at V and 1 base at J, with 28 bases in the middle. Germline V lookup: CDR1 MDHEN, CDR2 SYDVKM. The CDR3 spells CASTPLGGVAIYRNTGELFF. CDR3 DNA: TGTGCCAGCACGCCTCTCGGGGGCGTAGCAATTTACCGGAACACCGGGGAGCTGTTTTTT.

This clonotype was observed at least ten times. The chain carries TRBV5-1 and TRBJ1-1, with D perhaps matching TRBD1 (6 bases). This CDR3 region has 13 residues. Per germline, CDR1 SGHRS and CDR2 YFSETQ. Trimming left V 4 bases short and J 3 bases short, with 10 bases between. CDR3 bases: TGCGCCAGCAGCGCTACAGGGCACACTGAAGCTTTCTTT. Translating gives CASSATGHTEAFF.

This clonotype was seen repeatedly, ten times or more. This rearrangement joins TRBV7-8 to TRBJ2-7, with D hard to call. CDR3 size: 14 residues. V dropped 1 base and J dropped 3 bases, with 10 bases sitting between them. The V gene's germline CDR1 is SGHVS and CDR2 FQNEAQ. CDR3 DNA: TGTGCCAGCAGCTTAGTGGGCACGGACTACGAGCAGTACTTC. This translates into CASSLVGTDYEQYF.

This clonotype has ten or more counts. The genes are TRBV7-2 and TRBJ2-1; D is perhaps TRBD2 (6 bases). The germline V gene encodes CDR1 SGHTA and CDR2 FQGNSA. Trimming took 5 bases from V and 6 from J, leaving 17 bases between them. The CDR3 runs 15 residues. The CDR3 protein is CASSRGRAHINEQFF. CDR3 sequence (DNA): TGTGCCAGCAGCCGGGGGAGAGCGCACATCAATGAGCAGTTCTTC.

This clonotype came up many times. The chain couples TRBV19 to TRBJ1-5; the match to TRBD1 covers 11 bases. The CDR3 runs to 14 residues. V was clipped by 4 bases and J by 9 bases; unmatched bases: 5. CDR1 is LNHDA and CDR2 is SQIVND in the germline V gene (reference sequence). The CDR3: CASSTTGTGGPQHF. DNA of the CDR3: TGTGCCAGTAGTACCACCGGGACAGGGGGGCCCCAGCATTTT.